This TCR beta chain was sequenced for a study of CD8 T cells in Susac syndrome. Negative isolation was used for CD8+ and CD4+ T cells and FACS enrichment for TEMRA cells. Random hexamers primed reverse transcription of about 0.5 to 1 ug RNA. Multiplex PCR with immunoSEQ amplified the TCR beta CDR3 across 54 Vbeta and 13 Jbeta. MiXCR, applied by TCRdb to the immunoSEQ multiplex PCR reads, yields one record per CDR3 protein. Here the sample spans more than 200,000 distinct CDR3 sequences, approximately 94% being singletons. The source of this sequence is a human donor with Susac syndrome. Sequencing used CD4+ T cells from PBMCs.

The CDR3 protein is CAISDRAGWQEQYF. In nucleotides, the CDR3 is TGTGCCATCAGTGATCGGGCGGGGTGGCAGGAGCAGTACTTC. This sequence joins TRBV10-3 and TRBJ2-7, with D maybe TRBD2 (6 bases). V dropped 3 bases and J dropped 7 bases, with 16 bases sitting between them. The CDR3 extends over 14 amino acids. Germline lookup yields CDR1 ENHRY and CDR2 SYGVKD.